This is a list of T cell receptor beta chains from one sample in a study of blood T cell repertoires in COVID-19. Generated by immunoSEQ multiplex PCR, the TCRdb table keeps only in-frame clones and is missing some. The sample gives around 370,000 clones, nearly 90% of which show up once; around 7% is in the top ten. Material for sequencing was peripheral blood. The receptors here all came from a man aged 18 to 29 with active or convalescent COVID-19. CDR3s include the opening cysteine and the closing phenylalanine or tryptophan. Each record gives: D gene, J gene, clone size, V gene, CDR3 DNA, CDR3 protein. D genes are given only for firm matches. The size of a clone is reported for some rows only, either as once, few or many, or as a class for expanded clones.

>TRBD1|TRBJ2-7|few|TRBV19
TGTGCCAGTACTGTGACAGGGGGCTCCCACGAGCAGTACTTC
CASTVTGGSHEQYF
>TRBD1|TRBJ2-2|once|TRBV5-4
TGTGCCAGCAGCTTTAGAGGGGGCAGCACCGGGGAGCTGTTTTTT
CASSFRGGSTGELFF
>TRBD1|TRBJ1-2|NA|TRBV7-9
TGTGCCAGCAGGGGACAGGGGGCGCAAGGCTACACCTTC
CASRGQGAQGYTF
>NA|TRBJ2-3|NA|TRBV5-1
TGCGCCAGCAGCTTGGGGGGGCCTGAGGATACGCAGTATTTT
CASSLGGPEDTQYF
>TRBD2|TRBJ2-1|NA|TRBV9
TGTGCCAGCAGCGTCTATGGGACTAGCGGGTCGAATGAGCAGTTCTTC
CASSVYGTSGSNEQFF
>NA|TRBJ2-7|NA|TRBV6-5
TGTGCCAGCAGTTATTCACAGGGCGGCGAGCAGTACTTC
CASSYSQGGEQYF
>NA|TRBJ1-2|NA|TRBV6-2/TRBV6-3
TGTGCCAGCAGTGGAGGGACGATGGAACTGATTAACTATGGCTACACCTTC
CASSGGTMELINYGYTF
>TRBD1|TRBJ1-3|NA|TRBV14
TGTGCCAGCAGCGGACGTACAGGGGTGGGTTCTGGAAACACCATATATTTT
CASSGRTGVGSGNTIYF
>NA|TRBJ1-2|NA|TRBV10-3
TGTGCCATCAGTGAGTTCACAGAATCTAACTATGGCTACACCTTC
CAISEFTESNYGYTF
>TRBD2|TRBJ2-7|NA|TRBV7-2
TGTGCCAGCAGCCCGGAGCGGGAGGGCCGGTACGAGCAGTACTTC
CASSPEREGRYEQYF
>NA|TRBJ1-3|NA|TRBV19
TGTGCCAGTAGTATAGATGGGGGCCGACTCTCTGGAAACACCATATATTTT
CASSIDGGRLSGNTIYF
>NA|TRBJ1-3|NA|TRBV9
TGTGCCAGCAGCGTGGAGGGGATCTCTGGAAACACCATATATTTT
CASSVEGISGNTIYF
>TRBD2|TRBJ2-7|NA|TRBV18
TGTGCCAGCTCACCGACTAGCGGGAGTTTCCACGAGCAGTACTTC
CASSPTSGSFHEQYF
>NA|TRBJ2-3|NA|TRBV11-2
TGTGCCAGCATCGGGAGAGGCGGTACAGATACGCAGTATTTT
CASIGRGGTDTQYF
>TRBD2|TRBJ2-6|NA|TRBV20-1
TGCAGTGCTAGTGAGGGAGGGCCCTCTGGGGCCAACGTCCTGACTTTC
CSASEGGPSGANVLTF
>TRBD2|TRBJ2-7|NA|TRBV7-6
TGTGCCAGCAGCCCATGGACTAGCGGGAGTAAGGGTTCCCACGAGCAGTACTTC
CASSPWTSGSKGSHEQYF